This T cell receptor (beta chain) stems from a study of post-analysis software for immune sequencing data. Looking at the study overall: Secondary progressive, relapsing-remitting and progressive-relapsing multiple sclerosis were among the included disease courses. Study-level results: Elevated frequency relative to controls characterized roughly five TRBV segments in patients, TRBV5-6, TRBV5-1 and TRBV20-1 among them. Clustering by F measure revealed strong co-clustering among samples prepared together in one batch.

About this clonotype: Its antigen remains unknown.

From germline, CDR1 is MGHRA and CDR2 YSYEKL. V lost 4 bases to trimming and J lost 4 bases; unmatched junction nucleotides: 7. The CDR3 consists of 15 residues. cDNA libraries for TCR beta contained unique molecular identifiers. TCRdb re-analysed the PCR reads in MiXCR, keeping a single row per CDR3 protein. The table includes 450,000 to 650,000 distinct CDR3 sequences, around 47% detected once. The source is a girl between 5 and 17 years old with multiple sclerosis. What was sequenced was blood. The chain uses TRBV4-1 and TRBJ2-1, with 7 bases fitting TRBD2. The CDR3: CASSPRAAGYNEQFF. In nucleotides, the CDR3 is TGCGCCAGCAGCCCCAGGGCAGCGGGGTACAATGAGCAGTTCTTC.